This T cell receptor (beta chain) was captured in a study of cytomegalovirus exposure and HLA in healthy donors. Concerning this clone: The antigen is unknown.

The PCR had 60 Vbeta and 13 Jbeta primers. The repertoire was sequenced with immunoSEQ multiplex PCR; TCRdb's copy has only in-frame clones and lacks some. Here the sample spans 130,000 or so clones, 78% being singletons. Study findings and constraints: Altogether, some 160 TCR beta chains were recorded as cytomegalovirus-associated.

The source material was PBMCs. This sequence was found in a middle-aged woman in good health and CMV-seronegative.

The CDR3 loop reads CASTDGGALWGYTF. The CDR3 DNA follows: TGTGCCAGCACTGACGGGGGGGCCCTCTGGGGCTACACCTTC. The V and J genes are TRBV28 and TRBJ1-2; D perhaps matches TRBD1 (6 bases). V lost 7 bases, J lost 8 bases, and 20 bases lay in between. CDR1 and CDR2 from the germline V gene are MDHEN and SYDVKM. The CDR3 spans 14 residues.